This T cell receptor beta chain was profiled in a study of CD8 T cells in Susac syndrome. Of note for this clonotype: Its target is not known.

General observations from the study: As acknowledged by the study, its TCR sequencing and HLA analysis included a relatively small number of individuals.

TEMRA cells were FACS-enriched, unlike CD8+ and CD4+ T cells, which were negatively isolated. The CDR3 runs to 14 residues. CDR1 GTSNPN and CDR2 SVGIG come from the germline V gene (reference sequence). Between the trimmed V and J ends, which lost 4 bases and 2 bases, there was a span of 12 bases. The authors reverse transcribed 0.5 to 1 ug RNA with random hexamers. TCRdb redid the calling of the immunoSEQ multiplex PCR reads with MiXCR, one entry per CDR3 protein. The table lists about 250,000 distinct CDR3 sequences, over 85% of them singletons. The specimen was CD4+ T cells from PBMCs. This chain links TRBV30 with TRBJ2-1, with a possible D match to TRBD2 (6 bases). This clonotype originated in a human donor with multiple sclerosis. The chain's CDR3 is CAWIRRDPYNEQFF. CDR3 coding DNA: TGTGCCTGGATAAGGCGGGACCCCTACAATGAGCAGTTCTTC.